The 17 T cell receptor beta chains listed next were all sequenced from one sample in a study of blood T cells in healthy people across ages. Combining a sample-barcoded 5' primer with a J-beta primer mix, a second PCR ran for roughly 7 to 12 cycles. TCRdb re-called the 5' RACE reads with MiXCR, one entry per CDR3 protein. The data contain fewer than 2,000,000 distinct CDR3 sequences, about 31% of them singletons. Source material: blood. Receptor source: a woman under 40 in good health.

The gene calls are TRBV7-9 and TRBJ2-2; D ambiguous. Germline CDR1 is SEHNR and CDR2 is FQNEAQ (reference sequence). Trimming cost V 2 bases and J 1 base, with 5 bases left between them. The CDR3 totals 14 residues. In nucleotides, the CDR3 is TGTGCCAGCAGCTTACACGGGAACACCGGGGAGCTGTTTTTT. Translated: CASSLHGNTGELFF.

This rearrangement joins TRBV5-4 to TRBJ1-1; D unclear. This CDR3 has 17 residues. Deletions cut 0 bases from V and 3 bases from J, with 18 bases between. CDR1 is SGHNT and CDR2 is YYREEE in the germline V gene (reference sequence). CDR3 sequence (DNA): TGTGCCAGCAGCTTGGGCGGAGGTGGGGTGTCGGACACTGAAGCTTTCTTT. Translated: CASSLGGGGVSDTEAFF.

CDR3 in DNA: TGTGCCAGCAGCTTGGGGACAGGGAGTGGCGAGCAGTACTTC. Amino acids: CASSLGTGSGEQYF. The V and J genes are TRBV11-2 and TRBJ2-7; 9 bases agree with TRBD1. The CDR3 sequence is 14 residues long. Per germline, CDR1 SGHAT and CDR2 FQNNGV. V lost 3 bases and J lost 6; bases outside the gene matches: 6.

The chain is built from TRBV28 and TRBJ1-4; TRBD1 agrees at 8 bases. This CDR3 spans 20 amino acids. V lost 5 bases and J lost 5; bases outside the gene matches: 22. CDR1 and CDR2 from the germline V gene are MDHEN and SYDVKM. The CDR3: CASSDNPGQGKFRKNEKLFF. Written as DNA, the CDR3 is TGTGCCAGCAGTGATAACCCCGGACAGGGCAAATTTAGAAAAAATGAAAAACTGTTTTTT. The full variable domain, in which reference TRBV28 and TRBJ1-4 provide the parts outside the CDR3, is DVKVTQSSRYLVKRTGEKVFLECVQDMDHENMFWYRQDPGLGLRLIYFSYDVKMKEKGDIPEGYSVSREKKERFSLILESASTNQTSMYLCASSDNPGQGKFRKNEKLFFGSGTQLSVL.

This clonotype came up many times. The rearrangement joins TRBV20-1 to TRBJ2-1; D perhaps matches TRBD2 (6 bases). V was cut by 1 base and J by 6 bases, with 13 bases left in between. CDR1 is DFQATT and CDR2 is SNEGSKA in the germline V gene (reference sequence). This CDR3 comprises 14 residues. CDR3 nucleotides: TGCAGTGCTAGAGCGGGAGTAGGTGGCAATGAGCAGTTCTTC. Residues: CSARAGVGGNEQFF.

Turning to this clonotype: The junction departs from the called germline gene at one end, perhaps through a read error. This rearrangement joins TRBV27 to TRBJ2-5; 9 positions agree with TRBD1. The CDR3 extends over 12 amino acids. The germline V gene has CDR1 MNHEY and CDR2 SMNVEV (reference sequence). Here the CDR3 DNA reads TGTGCCAACAGTTTATCCGGACAGGGGCAGTACTTC. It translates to CANSLSGQGQYF.

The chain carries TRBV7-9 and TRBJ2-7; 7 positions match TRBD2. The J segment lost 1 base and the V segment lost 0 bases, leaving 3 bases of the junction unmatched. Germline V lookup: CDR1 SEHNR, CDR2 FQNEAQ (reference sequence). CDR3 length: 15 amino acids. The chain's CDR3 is CASSLANGRSYEQYF. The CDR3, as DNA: TGTGCCAGCAGCTTAGCGAACGGGAGGTCCTACGAGCAGTACTTC.

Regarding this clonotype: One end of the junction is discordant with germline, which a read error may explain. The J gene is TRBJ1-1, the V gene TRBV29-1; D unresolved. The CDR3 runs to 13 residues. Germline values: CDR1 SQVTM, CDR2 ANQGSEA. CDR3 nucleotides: TGCAGCGTTCAAAGGGAGGTGAACACTGGAGCTTTCTTT. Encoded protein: CSVQREVNTGAFF.

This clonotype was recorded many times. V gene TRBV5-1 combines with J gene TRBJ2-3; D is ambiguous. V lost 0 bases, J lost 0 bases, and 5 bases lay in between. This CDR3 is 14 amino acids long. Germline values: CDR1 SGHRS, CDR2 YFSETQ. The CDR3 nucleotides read TGCGCCAGCAGCTTGGGATTCAGCACAGATACGCAGTATTTT. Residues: CASSLGFSTDTQYF.

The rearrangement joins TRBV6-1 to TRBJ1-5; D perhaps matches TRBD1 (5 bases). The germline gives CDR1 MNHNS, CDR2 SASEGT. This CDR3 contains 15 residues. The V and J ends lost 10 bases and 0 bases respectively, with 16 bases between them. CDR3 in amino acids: CATGGQGFSNQPQHF. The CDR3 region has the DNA TGTGCCACCGGCGGACAAGGGTTTAGCAATCAGCCCCAGCATTTT.

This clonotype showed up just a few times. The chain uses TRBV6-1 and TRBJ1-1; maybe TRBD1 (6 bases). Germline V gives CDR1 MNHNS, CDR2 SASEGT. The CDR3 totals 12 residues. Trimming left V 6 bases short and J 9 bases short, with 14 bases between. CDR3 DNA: TGTGCCAGCAGGCCCGGGGGGCTACAAGCTTTCTTT. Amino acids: CASRPGGLQAFF.

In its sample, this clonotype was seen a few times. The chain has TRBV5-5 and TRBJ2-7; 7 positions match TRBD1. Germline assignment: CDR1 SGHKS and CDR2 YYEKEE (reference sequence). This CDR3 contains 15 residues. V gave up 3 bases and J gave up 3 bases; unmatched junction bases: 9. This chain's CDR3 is CASSSEGQPVYEQYF. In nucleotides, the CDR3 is TGTGCCAGCAGCTCAGAGGGACAGCCGGTCTACGAGCAGTACTTC. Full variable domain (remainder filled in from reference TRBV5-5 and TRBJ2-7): DAGVTQSPTHLIKTRGQQVTLRCSPISGHKSVSWYQQVLGQGPQFIFQYYEKEERGRGNFPDRFSARQFPNYSSELNVNALLLGDSALYLCASSSEGQPVYEQYFGPGTRLTVT.

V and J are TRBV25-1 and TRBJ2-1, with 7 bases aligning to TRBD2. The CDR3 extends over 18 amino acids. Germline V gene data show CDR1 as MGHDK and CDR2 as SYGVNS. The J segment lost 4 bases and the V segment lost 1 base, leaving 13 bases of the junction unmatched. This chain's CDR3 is CASSELRGRAVGYNEQFF. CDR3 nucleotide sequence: TGTGCCAGCAGTGAATTACGGGGGAGGGCGGTAGGGTACAATGAGCAGTTCTTC.

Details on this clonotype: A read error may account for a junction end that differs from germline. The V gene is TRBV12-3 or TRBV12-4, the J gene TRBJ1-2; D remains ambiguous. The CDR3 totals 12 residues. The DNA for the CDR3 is TGTGCCTGCAGCATGGAGGGCTATGACTACACCTTC. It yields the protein CACSMEGYDYTF.

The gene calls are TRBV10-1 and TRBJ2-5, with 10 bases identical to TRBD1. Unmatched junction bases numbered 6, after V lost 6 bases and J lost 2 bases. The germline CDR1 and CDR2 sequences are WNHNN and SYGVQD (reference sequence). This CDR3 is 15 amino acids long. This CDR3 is CASSPGTGVQETQYF. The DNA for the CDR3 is TGCGCCAGCAGCCCGGGGACAGGGGTACAAGAGACCCAGTACTTC.

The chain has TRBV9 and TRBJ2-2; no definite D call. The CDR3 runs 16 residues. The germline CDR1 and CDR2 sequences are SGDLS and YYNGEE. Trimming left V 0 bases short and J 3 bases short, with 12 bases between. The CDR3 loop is CASSVEPKLYTGELFF. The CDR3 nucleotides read TGTGCCAGCAGCGTAGAACCGAAACTCTACACCGGGGAGCTGTTTTTT.

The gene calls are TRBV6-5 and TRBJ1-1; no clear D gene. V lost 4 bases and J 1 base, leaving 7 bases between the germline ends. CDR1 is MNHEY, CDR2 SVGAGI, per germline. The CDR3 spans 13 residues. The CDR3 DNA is TGTGCCAGCAGTTGGAACAGGAACACTGAAGCTTTCTTT. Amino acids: CASSWNRNTEAFF.